Each of the 26 T cell receptor beta chains below was sequenced from the same sample in a study of blood T cells in healthy people across ages. For the second PCR, which ran for about 6 to 11 cycles, a sample-barcoded 5' primer and a J-beta primer mix were used. TCRdb analysed the 5' RACE reads with MiXCR anew, one entry per CDR3 protein. The sample shows fewer than 700,000 distinct CDR3 sequences, around half of them seen only once. Sequenced: blood. The source of these receptors is a man at least 80 years old in good health.

V usage is TRBV4-1 and J usage is TRBJ2-7; D not certain. Between the trimmed V and J ends, which lost 4 bases and 1 base, there was a span of 11 bases. The CDR3 has 14 amino acids. Germline V lookup: CDR1 MGHRA, CDR2 YSYEKL. CDR3 coding DNA: TGCGCCAGCAGCCGAGGTCCAGTATCCTACGAGCAGTACTTC. This translates into CASSRGPVSYEQYF.

A note on this clonotype: Germline and junction disagree at one end, which may indicate a read error. CDR3: CASSRAGLKETQYF. The CDR3 nucleotides read TGTGCTAGCAGCCGAGCGGGATTAAAAGAGACCCAGTACTTC. The chain is built from TRBV7-7 and TRBJ2-5; TRBD2 agrees at 7 bases. The CDR3 length is 14 residues. Germline V CDR1 and CDR2: SSHAT, FNYEAQ (reference sequence).

The V call is TRBV7-3, the J call TRBJ1-1; TRBD1 matches at 7 bases. V gave up 5 bases and J gave up 7 bases; unmatched junction bases: 7. Germline CDR1 reads SGHTA; CDR2 reads FQGTGA. This CDR3 has 13 residues. The CDR3 loop is CASSTQTGVEAFF. The DNA for the CDR3 is TGTGCCAGCAGCACACAAACAGGGGTTGAAGCTTTCTTT.

The chain carries TRBV29-1 and TRBJ1-1, with D unresolved. Germline loops: CDR1 SQVTM, CDR2 ANQGSEA. The CDR3 sequence is 10 residues long. Trimming took off 6 bases at V and 4 bases at J, with 6 bases between the two ends. CDR3 coding DNA: TGCAGCGTGTGGGGCACTGAAGCTTTCTTT. It yields the protein CSVWGTEAFF.

Here the CDR3 DNA reads TGTGCCAGCAGTTGGAGTGGCTACGAGCAGTACTTC. The encoded protein is CASSWSGYEQYF. The genes are TRBV6-5 and TRBJ2-7, with D unresolved. The CDR3 consists of 12 residues. V shed 4 bases and J shed 3 bases, with 7 bases lying between them. The V gene's germline CDR1 is MNHEY and CDR2 SVGAGI.

This sequence joins TRBV6-5 and TRBJ1-1; D gene unclear. Germline V gene lookup returns CDR1 MNHEY and CDR2 SVGAGI. The V gene lost 5 bases and the J gene lost 2 bases, with 9 bases spanning the gap. The CDR3 loop spans 13 amino acids. This chain's CDR3 is CASSRRLNTEAFF. Written as DNA, the CDR3 is TGTGCCAGCAGTAGGAGGTTAAACACTGAAGCTTTCTTT.

The DNA of the CDR3 is TGTGCCAGCAGTTTTCTGGGTCAGCCCCAGCATTTT. Its translation: CASSFLGQPQHF. V gene TRBV12-3 or TRBV12-4 combines with J gene TRBJ1-5; D gene unclear. The CDR3 is 12 residues long. Trimming left V 3 bases short and J 6 bases short, with 6 bases between.

This clonotype occurred once. V and J are TRBV6-5 and TRBJ2-1; D is perhaps TRBD1 or TRBD2 (5 bases each). The V gene's germline CDR1 is MNHEY and CDR2 SVGAGI. The CDR3 is made up of 14 amino acids. Trimming removed 6 bases at V and 7 bases at J, with 16 bases between. The CDR3 here is CASRPGGSWNEQFF. Written as DNA, the CDR3 is TGTGCCAGCAGACCTGGGGGTAGCTGGAATGAGCAGTTCTTC.

This clonotype was seen only a few times. The chain carries TRBV11-2 and TRBJ2-5; D is unresolved. The V and J ends lost 5 bases and 2 bases respectively, with 9 bases between them. Germline CDR1 reads SGHAT; CDR2 reads FQNNGV. The CDR3 is made up of 13 amino acids. As DNA, the CDR3 is TGTGCCAGCAGCGCCCAGATTCAAGAGACCCAGTACTTC. This translates into CASSAQIQETQYF.

This clonotype was recorded only once. The chain recombines TRBV6-6 with TRBJ1-2; D unclear. The V gene lost 0 bases and the J gene lost 0 bases, with 8 bases spanning the gap. Germline loops: CDR1 MNHNY, CDR2 SVGAGI (reference sequence). The CDR3 runs to 15 residues. The CDR3, as DNA: TGTGCCAGCAGTTACTCGAGAGGGTCTAACTATGGCTACACCTTC. It yields the protein CASSYSRGSNYGYTF.

The chain is built from TRBV7-3 and TRBJ2-3; TRBD1 is a possible D gene (6 bases). Germline V gene data show CDR1 as SGHTA and CDR2 as FQGTGA. The CDR3 has 17 residues. With 4 bases removed from V and 3 bases from J, the gap between germline ends came to 20 bases. The CDR3 spells CASSYYPQGIGTDTQYF. The CDR3 region has the DNA TGTGCCAGCAGCTACTACCCACAGGGAATTGGGACAGATACGCAGTATTTT.

This clonotype was recorded many times. The V and J genes are TRBV6-5 and TRBJ2-5; D is unresolved. V lost 5 bases and J lost 0, with 7 bases in between. Germline V gives CDR1 MNHEY, CDR2 SVGAGI. The CDR3 loop spans 13 amino acids. CDR3 bases: TGTGCCAGCAGTAAATGGGACCAAGAGACCCAGTACTTC. Translation gives CASSKWDQETQYF.

This chain joins TRBV28 and TRBJ2-5; the D gene is possibly TRBD1 (6 bases). The J call is in doubt because the DNA end fits TRBJ2-7 better. There are 14 residues in the CDR3. From germline, CDR1 is MDHEN and CDR2 SYDVKM. This CDR3 is CASSLLGAGYEQYF. For the CDR3, the DNA is TGTGCCAGCAGTTTGCTGGGGGCTGGCTACGAGCAGTACTTC.

V gene TRBV20-1 combines with J gene TRBJ2-3; D unresolved. The CDR3 loop spans 15 amino acids. Trimming took off 0 bases at V and 0 bases at J, with 10 bases between the two ends. Germline V gives CDR1 DFQATT, CDR2 SNEGSKA (reference sequence). In DNA, the CDR3 is TGCAGTGCTAGAGATCCGAAGGGTAGCACAGATACGCAGTATTTT. Encoded protein: CSARDPKGSTDTQYF.

The chain uses TRBV28 and TRBJ2-7, with TRBD2 identical over 11 bases. The DNA end lines up better with TRBJ2-5; the J call may be wrong. The length of the CDR3 is 18 residues. Germline-derived CDR1 and CDR2 are MDHEN and SYDVKM. This CDR3 is CASRGAGTSGGRRETQYF. CDR3 sequence (DNA): TGTGCCAGCAGGGGGGCCGGGACTAGCGGTGGGAGGCGCGAGACCCAGTACTTC.

V and J are TRBV3-1 and TRBJ1-3; D may be TRBD1 (6 bases). Germline V gives CDR1 LGHDT, CDR2 YNNKEL (reference sequence). The CDR3 totals 15 residues. Trimming removed 5 bases at V and 2 bases at J, with 13 bases between. The DNA of the CDR3 is TGTGCCAGCAGCTCCACAGGGAAGGCTGGAAACACCATATATTTT. Translating gives CASSSTGKAGNTIYF.

This chain links TRBV29-1 with TRBJ2-1; 8 nucleotides agree with TRBD2. CDR3 length: 14 amino acids. Germline V gives CDR1 SQVTM, CDR2 ANQGSEA. V dropped 4 bases and J dropped 0; count of bases not matched to a gene: 2. The CDR3 here is CSVVGRGSYNEQFF. CDR3 coding DNA: TGCAGCGTTGTCGGGAGGGGCTCCTACAATGAGCAGTTCTTC.

This rearrangement joins TRBV7-9 to TRBJ2-1; possibly TRBD1 or TRBD2 for D (6 bases each). The germline V and J ends were trimmed by 5 bases and 2 bases, with 13 bases remaining between them. The CDR3 covers 15 residues. Germline lookup yields CDR1 SEHNR and CDR2 FQNEAQ (reference sequence). Here the CDR3 DNA reads TGTGCCAGCAGCCGACCCGGGGGCCCCTACAATGAGCAGTTCTTC. This codes for CASSRPGGPYNEQFF.

This sequence joins TRBV30 and TRBJ2-5, with D perhaps matching TRBD1 (5 bases). The CDR3 covers 13 residues. Germline CDR1 and CDR2: GTSNPN and SVGIG (reference sequence). Trimming left V 1 base short and J 4 bases short, with 10 bases between. The CDR3 region is CAWSEMTAETQYF. Written as DNA, the CDR3 is TGTGCCTGGAGTGAGATGACAGCAGAGACCCAGTACTTC. Drawing the rest from reference TRBV30 and TRBJ2-5, the complete variable domain is SQTIHQWPATLVQPVGSPLSLECTVEGTSNPNLYWYRQAAGRGLQLLFYSVGIGQISSEVPQNLSASRPQDRQFILSSKKLLLSDSGFYLCAWSEMTAETQYFGPGTRLLVL.

This clonotype turned up a few times. J is TRBJ2-5 and V is TRBV20-1, with TRBD2 matching 8 bases. Germline V gene data show CDR1 as DFQATT and CDR2 as SNEGSKA (reference sequence). V dropped 2 bases and J dropped 2; count of bases not matched to a gene: 7. There are 15 residues in the CDR3. CDR3 sequence reads: CSARLLADYQETQYF. The CDR3 DNA reads TGCAGTGCTAGATTACTAGCGGATTATCAAGAGACCCAGTACTTC.

The rearrangement joins TRBV6-4 to TRBJ1-4; unclear D gene. Germline loops: CDR1 MRHNA, CDR2 SNTAGT. The CDR3 has 17 amino acids. Trimming pared 4 bases from V and 0 bases from J, leaving 15 bases between. The CDR3 protein is CASSVREWTATNEKLFF. CDR3 DNA sequence: TGTGCCAGCAGTGTCCGCGAATGGACGGCAACTAATGAAAAACTGTTTTTT.

Remarks on this clonotype: Just one base apart from a much larger clone, this may be a read error. The chain recombines TRBV6-5 with TRBJ1-2; D uncertain. Germline CDR1 MNHEY, CDR2 SVGAGI. The CDR3 has 12 residues. The germline V and J ends were trimmed by 7 bases and 4 bases, with 10 bases remaining between them. CDR3 amino acids: CASISQAYGYTF. The DNA of the CDR3 is TGTGCCAGCATTTCGCAGGCCTATGGCTACACCTTC.

Regarding this clonotype: Germline and junction disagree at one end, which may indicate a read error. The chain has TRBV7-9 and TRBJ2-7, with D possibly TRBD2 on 6 matching bases. This CDR3 region has 16 residues. The germline V gene has CDR1 SEHNR and CDR2 FQNEAQ (reference sequence). In DNA form, the CDR3 reads TGTACCAGCAGCTTAGACGGGGGAGCGGCGAGAGACGAGCAGTACTTC. This gives the protein CTSSLDGGAARDEQYF. The full variable domain, completed using reference TRBV7-9 and TRBJ2-7, is DTGVSQNPRHKITKRGQNVTFRCDPISEHNRLYWYRQTLGQGPEFLTYFQNEAQLEKSRLLSDRFSAERPKGSFSTLEIQRTEQGDSAMYLCTSSLDGGAARDEQYFGPGTRLTVT.

This clonotype occurred a few times. This sequence joins TRBV27 and TRBJ1-2, with 10 bases lining up with TRBD1. Germline CDR1 and CDR2: MNHEY and SMNVEV (reference sequence). CDR3 length equals 14 residues. V was pared by 8 bases and J by 8 bases, with 11 bases of the junction left unmatched. The CDR3: CASGSMLTGGGYTF. The CDR3 region has the DNA TGTGCCAGCGGCTCTATGTTGACAGGGGGCGGCTACACCTTC.

The J gene is TRBJ1-1, the V gene TRBV20-1; unclear D gene. Germline V lookup: CDR1 DFQATT, CDR2 SNEGSKA (reference sequence). The germline V and J ends were trimmed by 3 bases and 0 bases, with 5 bases remaining between them. CDR3 length: 12 amino acids. The CDR3 loop reads CSASLLNTEAFF. Here the CDR3 DNA reads TGCAGTGCTAGTCTCTTGAACACTGAAGCTTTCTTT.

This clonotype was counted ten times or more. In nucleotides, the CDR3 is TGCGCCAGCAGCTTGGGGGGCCCTAAGAATGAGCAGTTCTTC. Translation gives CASSLGGPKNEQFF. This chain uses TRBV5-1 with TRBJ2-1; a possible D gene is TRBD1 (5 bases). The ends were cut back, 0 bases at V and 7 bases at J, with 11 bases in the middle. Germline V gives CDR1 SGHRS, CDR2 YFSETQ. This CDR3 spans 14 amino acids.